A selection of T cell receptor beta chains follows, all from one sample in a study of graft-versus-host responses after intestinal transplantation. Produced via immunoSEQ multiplex PCR; TCRdb's table is partial and in-frame only. The data show 99,000 or so clones, with around 88% seen just once and 1.4% held by the top ten. The material sequenced was PBMCs, taken 255 days after intestinal transplant. The receptors originated from a human patient who received an intestinal transplant, so some T cells may come from the graft donor. Both conserved end residues are part of each CDR3. Each record gives: V gene, D gene, J gene, clone size, CDR3 DNA, CDR3 protein. The D gene is left open where the match is weak. Clone size is shown for a subset of rows, as once, few, many or a class of expanded clone.

V gene: TRBV7-2; D gene: TRBD2; J gene: TRBJ2-3; clone size: once; CDR3 DNA: TGTGCCAGCAGCCCGGGACTAGCCACAGATACGCAGTATTTT; CDR3 protein: CASSPGLATDTQYF
V gene: TRBV4-3; D gene: TRBD2; J gene: TRBJ2-5; clone size: once; CDR3 DNA: TGCGCCAGCAGCCAAGATTTTGGGGGGGGAGAGACCCAGTACTTC; CDR3 protein: CASSQDFGGGETQYF
V gene: TRBV28; D gene: -; J gene: TRBJ1-1; clone size: -; CDR3 DNA: TGTGCCAGCAGGCCTCCAGCGTCCTCCCCGGGCACTGAAGCTTTCTTT; CDR3 protein: CASRPPASSPGTEAFF
V gene: TRBV29-1; D gene: TRBD1; J gene: TRBJ2-7; clone size: -; CDR3 DNA: TGCAGCGCCGGAACCGGGACAGGGGGCTACGAGCAGTACTTC; CDR3 protein: CSAGTGTGGYEQYF
V gene: TRBV9; D gene: -; J gene: TRBJ2-5; clone size: -; CDR3 DNA: TGTGCCAGCAGCGTGGCGGTTGGACCCCAAGAGACCCAGTACTTC; CDR3 protein: CASSVAVGPQETQYF
V gene: TRBV5-4; D gene: -; J gene: TRBJ1-6; clone size: -; CDR3 DNA: TGTGCCAGCAGCGTATCCAGGGGCTTGGGGATTTCGCCCCTCCACTTT; CDR3 protein: CASSVSRGLGISPLHF
V gene: TRBV5-4; D gene: TRBD2; J gene: TRBJ2-3; clone size: -; CDR3 DNA: TGTGCCAGCAGCTTTAGCGGGGCGGCAGATACGCAGTATTTT; CDR3 protein: CASSFSGAADTQYF
V gene: TRBV5-1; D gene: -; J gene: TRBJ2-5; clone size: -; CDR3 DNA: TGCGCCAGCAGCTTGGGTGATCAAGAGACCCAGTACTTC; CDR3 protein: CASSLGDQETQYF
V gene: TRBV5-4; D gene: TRBD1; J gene: TRBJ2-3; clone size: -; CDR3 DNA: TGTGCCAGCAGCTTGAAGGTGGGGACAGGAACTTACTTCACAGATACGCAGTATTTT; CDR3 protein: CASSLKVGTGTYFTDTQYF
V gene: TRBV5-6; D gene: -; J gene: TRBJ2-1; clone size: -; CDR3 DNA: TGTGCCAGCAGCTTGGGCCCGACAGGTTACAATGAGCAGTTCTTC; CDR3 protein: CASSLGPTGYNEQFF
V gene: TRBV19; D gene: -; J gene: TRBJ1-1; clone size: -; CDR3 DNA: TGTGCCAGTAGTGAACTAGACGGTAACACTGAAGCTTTCTTT; CDR3 protein: CASSELDGNTEAFF
V gene: TRBV27; D gene: TRBD2; J gene: TRBJ2-5; clone size: -; CDR3 DNA: TGTGCCAGCAGTCCATTAGCGGGGGGGCCCGAAGAGACCCAGTACTTC; CDR3 protein: CASSPLAGGPEETQYF
V gene: TRBV6-4; D gene: TRBD2; J gene: TRBJ2-3; clone size: -; CDR3 DNA: TGTGCCAGCAGTGACTCGGCTAGCGGGAGCACAGATACGCAGTATTTT; CDR3 protein: CASSDSASGSTDTQYF
V gene: TRBV28; D gene: -; J gene: TRBJ2-3; clone size: few; CDR3 DNA: TGTGCCAGCAGTTGGGTCGGAGTCGCTTGGGATACGCAGTATTTT; CDR3 protein: CASSWVGVAWDTQYF
V gene: TRBV19; D gene: -; J gene: TRBJ1-2; clone size: -; CDR3 DNA: TGTGCCAGTAGTATGGCAGGGGATTTGAACTATGGCTACACCTTC; CDR3 protein: CASSMAGDLNYGYTF
V gene: TRBV9; D gene: TRBD1; J gene: TRBJ2-7; clone size: -; CDR3 DNA: TGTGCCAGCAGCGTACAGGGGGCAGGCCGGGACGAGCAGTACTTC; CDR3 protein: CASSVQGAGRDEQYF
V gene: TRBV18; D gene: -; J gene: TRBJ2-2; clone size: -; CDR3 DNA: TGTGCCAGCTCACCTAAGGTTTCAGGGAACACCGGGGAGCTGTTTTTT; CDR3 protein: CASSPKVSGNTGELFF
V gene: TRBV6-1; D gene: -; J gene: TRBJ2-7; clone size: -; CDR3 DNA: TGTGCCAGCAGTGTTGGGAGCTACGAGCAGTACTTC; CDR3 protein: CASSVGSYEQYF
V gene: TRBV16; D gene: -; J gene: TRBJ2-1; clone size: -; CDR3 DNA: TGTGCCAGCACCCCGAGCCGTACAGGGGAGCAGTTCTTC; CDR3 protein: CASTPSRTGEQFF
V gene: TRBV7-3; D gene: -; J gene: TRBJ2-1; clone size: -; CDR3 DNA: TGTGCCAGCAGCTCACCCGATTCCTACAATGAGCAGTTCTTC; CDR3 protein: CASSSPDSYNEQFF
V gene: TRBV9; D gene: -; J gene: TRBJ2-5; clone size: -; CDR3 DNA: TGTGCCAGCAGCAATGAGACCCAGTACTTC; CDR3 protein: CASSNETQYF
V gene: TRBV29-1; D gene: TRBD1; J gene: TRBJ1-5; clone size: -; CDR3 DNA: TGCAGCGTTGGCGTGGACAGGGAGCCCAATCAGCCCCAGCATTTT; CDR3 protein: CSVGVDREPNQPQHF
V gene: TRBV28; D gene: TRBD2; J gene: TRBJ2-1; clone size: -; CDR3 DNA: TGTGCCAGCAGCCAACCGGGACTAGTGATTCATGAGCAGTTCTTC; CDR3 protein: CASSQPGLVIHEQFF
V gene: TRBV27; D gene: TRBD1; J gene: TRBJ2-7; clone size: -; CDR3 DNA: TGTGCCAGCAGTTTTTCAGGGGGCTCCTACGAGCAGTACTTC; CDR3 protein: CASSFSGGSYEQYF
V gene: TRBV7-2; D gene: TRBD2; J gene: TRBJ2-7; clone size: -; CDR3 DNA: TGTGCCAGCAGCCCTGGACTAGCCGCCTACGAGCAGTACTTC; CDR3 protein: CASSPGLAAYEQYF
V gene: TRBV27; D gene: TRBD2; J gene: TRBJ2-7; clone size: -; CDR3 DNA: TGTGCCAGCAGTTTTTCGGCTAGCGGGGGCTACGAGCAGTACTTC; CDR3 protein: CASSFSASGGYEQYF
V gene: TRBV27; D gene: -; J gene: TRBJ2-6; clone size: few; CDR3 DNA: TGTGCCAGCAGTTTTTGGGGAGGGACAAACTCTGGGGCCAACGTCCTGACTTTC; CDR3 protein: CASSFWGGTNSGANVLTF
V gene: TRBV19; D gene: -; J gene: TRBJ1-2; clone size: -; CDR3 DNA: TGTGCCAGTACAGCGGCGGATCTGGCTAACTATGGCTACACCTTC; CDR3 protein: CASTAADLANYGYTF
V gene: TRBV2; D gene: -; J gene: TRBJ2-7; clone size: once; CDR3 DNA: TGTGCCAGCAGCACAAGGATAGGCGGAGAAAGCTCCTACGAGCAGTACTTC; CDR3 protein: CASSTRIGGESSYEQYF
V gene: TRBV5-4; D gene: -; J gene: TRBJ1-6; clone size: -; CDR3 DNA: TGTGCCAGCAGTTATAAAACCGGGACCTATGATTATAATTCACCCCTCCACTTT; CDR3 protein: CASSYKTGTYDYNSPLHF
V gene: TRBV19; D gene: TRBD1; J gene: TRBJ1-2; clone size: -; CDR3 DNA: TGTGCCAGTAGTGACCGGGACAGGGAGGACGGGAACTATGGCTACACCTTC; CDR3 protein: CASSDRDREDGNYGYTF
V gene: TRBV7-2; D gene: -; J gene: TRBJ2-1; clone size: -; CDR3 DNA: TGTGCCAGCAGTCCAGGTTCAGGACTATCTGGGGATGAGCAGTTCTTC; CDR3 protein: CASSPGSGLSGDEQFF
V gene: TRBV6-5; D gene: -; J gene: TRBJ2-2; clone size: -; CDR3 DNA: TGTGCCAGCAGCCGTAGGGGCACCGGGGAGCTGTTTTTT; CDR3 protein: CASSRRGTGELFF
V gene: TRBV11-2; D gene: -; J gene: TRBJ1-1; clone size: -; CDR3 DNA: TGTGCCAGCAGCTTAGATTGGACAGTGGGTGAAGCTTTCTTT; CDR3 protein: CASSLDWTVGEAFF
V gene: TRBV5-1; D gene: TRBD1; J gene: TRBJ1-1; clone size: -; CDR3 DNA: TGCGCCAGCAGCTCTGAAGAACAGGGGGGTACTGAAGCTTTCTTT; CDR3 protein: CASSSEEQGGTEAFF
V gene: TRBV18; D gene: -; J gene: TRBJ2-2; clone size: -; CDR3 DNA: TGTGCCAGCTCACCTAGCGGCGCGAACACCGGGGAGCTGTTTTTT; CDR3 protein: CASSPSGANTGELFF
V gene: TRBV6-1; D gene: -; J gene: TRBJ1-5; clone size: -; CDR3 DNA: TGTGCCAGCAGTGAATACGTCCACAGTGGCAATCAGCCCCAGCATTTT; CDR3 protein: CASSEYVHSGNQPQHF
V gene: TRBV9; D gene: TRBD2; J gene: TRBJ2-5; clone size: few; CDR3 DNA: TGTGCCAGCAGCGTATCCGGGGGGGGATCCCAAGAGACCCAGTACTTC; CDR3 protein: CASSVSGGGSQETQYF
V gene: TRBV4-1; D gene: -; J gene: TRBJ2-2; clone size: -; CDR3 DNA: TGCGCCAGCAGCCAATTCGAGAGGGGAGGCGGGGAGCTGTTTTTT; CDR3 protein: CASSQFERGGGELFF
V gene: TRBV5-4; D gene: -; J gene: TRBJ2-2; clone size: -; CDR3 DNA: TGTGCCAGCAGCTTAGACAGCCACGAGATCGGGGCCGGGGAGCTGTTTTTT; CDR3 protein: CASSLDSHEIGAGELFF
V gene: TRBV28; D gene: -; J gene: TRBJ2-2; clone size: -; CDR3 DNA: TGTGCCAGCAGTTTAGTCCGGTTGGGCGGGGAGCTGTTTTTT; CDR3 protein: CASSLVRLGGELFF
V gene: TRBV4-1; D gene: TRBD2; J gene: TRBJ2-2; clone size: -; CDR3 DNA: TGCGCCAGCAGCCAAGAACGTCGACTAGCGGGCGGACTCACCGGGGAGCTGTTTTTT; CDR3 protein: CASSQERRLAGGLTGELFF
V gene: TRBV28; D gene: TRBD1; J gene: TRBJ2-7; clone size: -; CDR3 DNA: TGTGCCAGCCTGGACAGGGATTACGAGCAGTACTTC; CDR3 protein: CASLDRDYEQYF
V gene: TRBV28; D gene: -; J gene: TRBJ1-1; clone size: -; CDR3 DNA: TGTGCCAGCAGGAAAAACACTGAAGCTTTCTTT; CDR3 protein: CASRKNTEAFF
V gene: TRBV2; D gene: TRBD2; J gene: TRBJ2-5; clone size: -; CDR3 DNA: TGTGCCAGCACGGGTCAAGCGGGGGGGCTGGAGACCCAGTACTTC; CDR3 protein: CASTGQAGGLETQYF
V gene: TRBV6-6; D gene: -; J gene: TRBJ2-7; clone size: few; CDR3 DNA: TGTGCTCTTGCGGACCCCTACGAGCAGTACTTC; CDR3 protein: CALADPYEQYF
V gene: TRBV7-3; D gene: -; J gene: TRBJ2-3; clone size: -; CDR3 DNA: TGTGCCAGCAGTCAGATCTCGGGTACGCAGTATTTT; CDR3 protein: CASSQISGTQYF
V gene: TRBV13; D gene: -; J gene: TRBJ1-4; clone size: -; CDR3 DNA: TGTGCCAGCAGCTTAGGGTCGGAAGAAAAACTGTTTTTT; CDR3 protein: CASSLGSEEKLFF
V gene: TRBV5-8; D gene: -; J gene: TRBJ1-1; clone size: -; CDR3 DNA: TGTGCCAGCAGCTCGGGACCAGGGGACACTGAAGCTTTCTTT; CDR3 protein: CASSSGPGDTEAFF
V gene: TRBV6-1; D gene: TRBD2; J gene: TRBJ2-7; clone size: -; CDR3 DNA: TGTGCCAGCAGGGCACTAGCGGGGGGCCTTGAGCAGTACTTC; CDR3 protein: CASRALAGGLEQYF
V gene: TRBV27; D gene: TRBD1; J gene: TRBJ1-1; clone size: -; CDR3 DNA: TGTGCCAGCATCCGGGACAGGGGCTTGGGCACTGAAGCTTTCTTT; CDR3 protein: CASIRDRGLGTEAFF